This T cell receptor (beta chain) was recovered during a study of cytomegalovirus exposure and HLA in healthy donors. PCR employed 60 Vbeta and 13 Jbeta primers. Clones were sequenced by immunoSEQ multiplex PCR, and TCRdb holds only the in-frame ones, with some missing. The table shows approximately 80,000 clones, with 74% occurring only once. V was pared by 4 bases and J by 10 bases, with 9 bases of the junction left unmatched. CDR3 length: 14 residues. From germline, CDR1 is MDHEN and CDR2 SYDVKM. The chain employs TRBV28 and TRBJ1-4, with 7 bases fitting TRBD1. The sequence derives from a young man in good health and CMV-seropositive. Sequencing was carried out using PBMCs. CDR3 nucleotide sequence: TGTGCCAGCAGTTCTCTCGGGACAGAGAGAAAACTGTTTTTT. Amino acid sequence: CASSSLGTERKLFF.